Described below is a single T cell receptor (beta chain) sequence and its context. What it binds is unknown. Profiling relied on immunoSEQ multiplex PCR, and the TCRdb table lists in-frame clones only, not all of them. Of 30,000 or so clones in the sample, almost 75% are singletons; the top ten hold about 4.5%. The sample originates from a study of early stage breast cancer tumors. Broader study findings: Tumor and normal breast were distinguished via blood comparison in about 90% of the 16 patients.

Germline V gene lookup returns CDR1 SGHTA and CDR2 FQGNSA. CDR3 length: 13 amino acids. The V end lost 1 base, the J end lost 7 bases, and 10 bases lay between the germline ends. The sample taken for sequencing was blood. The sequence was collected from a person aged 35-50 years with breast cancer. The V and J genes are TRBV7-2 and TRBJ2-5; possibly TRBD1 for D (5 bases). This CDR3 reads CASSLVSTGTQYF. Written as DNA, the CDR3 is TGTGCCAGCAGCTTAGTTAGCACAGGGACCCAGTACTTC.